The text below deals with one T cell receptor beta chain. The antigen this receptor binds is unknown. No base-level quality is on record; no much larger clone is a single base apart. This sample is part of a study of cytotoxic CD8 clonotypes in ibrutinib-treated CLL (dated by TCRdb to the early 2020s). In the study overall: In this cohort, approximately 15 patients were treatment-naive and fewer than 13 were relapsed/refractory, while about 18 had unmutated IGHV. Responses were partial in approximately 24 patients and complete in 2; after median approximately 66 months follow-up, approximately 15 stayed in remission and around 12 progressed. Samples at response were collected after a median of about 11 months of treatment, with a range of roughly 6 to 40 months. Samples averaged approximately 240,000 productive templates and roughly 86,000 productive rearrangements. Of the approximately 90 people in the trial, 26 had longitudinal samples available. Cryopreserved peripheral blood mononuclear cells were obtained before treatment, at response, and at either sustained remission or disease progression. Patients were still on ibrutinib when every remission and progressive disease sample was collected.

General study outcomes and caveats: Public clonotypes were rare and either shrank or stayed stable during treatment, and the rise in clonality at ibrutinib response reflected expansion of private clonotypes. Baseline clonality was found to be higher than that of age-matched healthy donors and was strongly correlated with circulating CD8+ T-cell counts. Clonality increased at ibrutinib response, stayed stable in sustained remission, and fell back toward baseline at progression. Sustained-remission and progressing patients did not have matched sampling times, and lymph node repertoires were not examined.

Each clonotype received, on average, 10x coverage in deep resolution sequencing performed on a MiSeq, where the target depth lay between 1 in 1 million and 1 in 200,000 T cells. The immunoSEQ hsTCRB Kit was used to generate the TCR beta libraries. The source study handled its data this way. ImmunoSEQ Data Assistant and ImmunoSEQ Analyzer were used for data analysis, and V, D and J genes were assigned according to IMGT definitions. Clonality, which ranges from 0 to 1, was calculated as one minus the normalized Shannon entropy of productive rearrangement frequencies. Only overrepresented clonotypes making up at least 0.05% of each patient's repertoire were included in the public clonotype analysis. Fewer than 15 age-matched healthy donor repertoires from immuneACCESS served as clonality controls. The table comes from immuneACCESS by way of TCRdb, which keeps in-frame sequences with V and J called. Part of the clones is missing from these tables; in studies checked, under half for an unresolved V gene and the rest for unknown reasons. The V and J calls and clone size are taken from that table; D and trimming were inferred from the DNA. A total of some 200,000 clones appear in this sample, 72% of them only once. The ten largest clones add up to roughly 12% of the sample.

The germline V gene (reference sequence) supplies CDR1 MNHEY and CDR2 SMNVEV. Trimming leaves V shorter by 5 bases and J shorter by 6 bases, with the junction holding 3 bases beyond the gene matches. The CDR3 holds 14 amino acids from the cysteine to the phenylalanine. CDR3 DNA is the only sequence kept; it has 42 bases, read in frame from the first base. Sample time point, as interpreted from the label and publication: around 2 years on ibrutinib. Roughly 2.2 micrograms of genomic DNA were extracted from cryopreserved PBMCs for TCR beta library preparation. Longitudinal blood samples from CLL patients on ibrutinib monotherapy underwent high-throughput TCR beta sequencing. The patients were enrolled in a single-center, open-label phase 2 trial of ibrutinib monotherapy.

The sample in question was PBMCs, obtained after 24 months of ibrutinib treatment. The TCR comes from a human donor with chronic lymphocytic leukemia. The chain couples TRBV27 to TRBJ2-3; 12 bases in between match TRBD2. The CDR3 region reads CASSPGLAGDTQYF. The nucleotide sequence reads as follows: TGTGCCAGCAGTCCCGGACTAGCGGGGGATACGCAGTATTTT.